Listed below are T cell receptor beta chains from one sample, sequenced in a study of T cell responses to AZD1222 COVID-19 vaccine. Data came from immunoSEQ multiplex PCR; TCRdb stores just in-frame clones and leaves some out. This sample has about 110,000 clones, with approximately 90% found just once. The sequenced sample was peripheral blood, obtained on day 0 of AZD1222 vaccination. These TCRs come from an adult in good health. CDR3s leave out the opening cysteine and the closing phenylalanine or tryptophan. The D gene is left open where the match is weak. Size values are once, few and many counts, or a class for expanded clones, and some rows have none.

>-|TRBV3-1/TRBV3-2|-|TRBJ2-3
ASSQPASTDTQY
>-|TRBV28|once|TRBJ2-7
ASMDLRESYEQY
>TRBD1|TRBV3-1/TRBV3-2|-|TRBJ1-1
ASSLLQGRDTEAF
>TRBD2|TRBV9|few|TRBJ2-5
ASSVGALAGRETQY
>-|TRBV12-5|-|TRBJ2-7
ASGLVYEQY
>-|TRBV28|few|TRBJ1-6
ASSYGGENSPLH
>-|TRBV6-1|-|TRBJ1-5
ASSETGNQPQH
>-|TRBV11-2|-|TRBJ1-5
ASSHEYQPQH
>-|TRBV5-5|few|TRBJ2-5
ASSLRGETQY
>TRBD1|TRBV6-5|-|TRBJ1-1
ASSLRQGRDQAF
>-|TRBV6-1|-|TRBJ2-7
ASSEMTGKAYEQY
>-|TRBV18|-|TRBJ1-5
ASSPALRSNQPQH
>-|TRBV19|-|TRBJ1-5
ASSIGGSLNQPQH
>-|TRBV5-6|-|TRBJ2-7
ASSPEGRWSSYEQY
>-|TRBV11-2|-|TRBJ1-6
ASSLDALTRNSPLH
>-|TRBV19|-|TRBJ2-3
ASSGGLQGLYTQY
>-|TRBV6-6|-|TRBJ2-7
ASSDPTPFEQY
>TRBD1|TRBV7-8|-|TRBJ2-1
ASSLAEQGAEDEQF
>-|TRBV7-8|-|TRBJ1-1
ASSLGGRRKNTEAF
>-|TRBV19|-|TRBJ2-7
ASSPWGAEQY
>TRBD1|TRBV7-8|few|TRBJ2-2
ASSAGTGRGGELF
>TRBD2|TRBV4-2|-|TRBJ2-1
ASSLSGGAANEQF
>-|TRBV5-1|once|TRBJ2-1
ASSLVAGLRNEQF
>TRBD1|TRBV24-1|-|TRBJ2-7
ATSDPGQGGNEQY
>TRBD2|TRBV6-6|-|TRBJ2-1
ASSYGLAGVNEQF
>-|TRBV28|-|TRBJ1-5
ASSFPLNQPQH
>TRBD2|TRBV6-1|-|TRBJ2-3
ASSEGLAATDTQY
>-|TRBV7-9|-|TRBJ2-3
ASSLARGNGNTQY
>-|TRBV7-8|-|TRBJ1-5
ASSTRTSPSNQPQH
>TRBD1|TRBV7-8|-|TRBJ1-6
ASSFTRTGGSSPLH
>-|TRBV27|-|TRBJ2-7
ASSSFGGEQY
>TRBD1|TRBV5-1|-|TRBJ2-1
ASSDRGNEQF
>-|TRBV6-6|once|TRBJ1-4
ATSPGTVDEKLF
>-|TRBV6-5|-|TRBJ1-2
ASSIGREGGYT
>-|TRBV5-6|once|TRBJ1-6
ASSWAGDPYNSPLH
>-|TRBV5-4|-|TRBJ1-5
ASSLYPGGQPQH
>TRBD1|TRBV19|-|TRBJ1-1
ASRGTGRGSNEAF
>-|TRBV5-1|-|TRBJ2-2
ASSSDLPGTGELF
>TRBD1|TRBV3-1/TRBV3-2|-|TRBJ1-4
ASSPGQGREKLF
>-|TRBV21-1|-|TRBJ2-7
ASPGTGKMNEQY
>-|TRBV5-1|few|TRBJ2-3
ASSLGVSTDTQY
>TRBD1|TRBV11-1|-|TRBJ2-3
ASSSGQGRTDTQY
>-|TRBV4-2|-|TRBJ1-5
ASSQGDRDQPQH
>-|TRBV18|-|TRBJ2-7
ASSPSRVVDEQY
>-|TRBV21-1|-|TRBJ2-1
ASSKGGTGVLNEQF
>TRBD1|TRBV11-3|-|TRBJ2-7
ASSTGQRYEQY
>-|TRBV5-1|once|TRBJ2-1
ASSLTGTHNEQF
>-|TRBV5-8|-|TRBJ2-7
ASSPPLGYEQY
>TRBD2|TRBV7-2|-|TRBJ2-2
ASSLGLRRGTNGELF